This T cell receptor (beta chain) was captured in a study of CXCR3-negative and CXCR3-positive naive CD8 T cells (dated by TCRdb to about 2019). About the full investigation: In total, some 140 million TRB reads were obtained, or roughly 1.5 +/- 0.3 million reads per library. Diversity and physicochemical repertoire analyses were performed on about a dozen donors pooled from two independent experiments. The TRBV-TRBJ cluster analysis covered naive subsets from about 5 donors and memory cells from 3 donors.

Worth noting for this clonotype: Its antigen specificity is not known.

TCRdb shows the sequencer as NextSeq 550. The Human TCR Profiling Kit (MiLaboratory) was used to make UMI-labeled 5' RACE TRB cDNA libraries. cDNA synthesis used the entire amount of extracted RNA, and PCR amplification then used the entire amount of cDNA produced. Libraries were prepared in parallel with an identical number of PCR cycles. In the original analysis: With a minimum of two reads required per UMI, MIGEC and MiXCR pulled out about 50,000 +/- 10,000 unique UMI-labeled TRB cDNA molecules from each library. Each library averaged about 40,000 +/- 10,000 functional in-frame TRB CDR3 nucleotide clonotypes without stop codons. Diversity metrics, including normalized Shannon-Wiener and Chao1, were computed in VDJtools after downsampling to 5000 UMI-labeled TRB molecules per sample. VDJtools was used to calculate clonotype-size-weighted physicochemical properties of the central five CDR3 residues, namely interaction energy, strength, volume and Kidera factor 4. After the reads were reprocessed by TCRdb, one entry was made per CDR3 protein sequence, with no DNA. Clone size and V and J calls follow TCRdb, not the original study. Per the sample table, the count is about 40,000 distinct CDR3 sequences. 7.7% of the sample is taken by the ten largest.

For every CD8+ T cell subset, fewer than 350,000 cells were flow-sorted straight into RLT lysis buffer, and each subset was sorted in triplicate. Standard density gradient centrifugation was used to isolate peripheral blood mononuclear cells from buffy coats. Total RNA was extracted from sorted cells using an RNeasy Mini Kit. What the authors observed across the whole study: CXCR3 expression partially decreased after cryopreservation, so most assays used freshly isolated PBMCs. Both naive subsets had comparably high repertoire diversity, while memory CD8+ T cells had much lower repertoire diversity. Because surface CD5, which is linked to self-reactivity in mice, was comparable between the naive subsets, TCR interaction strength was also inferred from TRB CDR3 physicochemical properties. TRBV-TRBJ usage was similar between naive CXCR3-negative and CXCR3-positive cells from the same donor, while memory cells showed distinct patterns.

CDR1 and CDR2 were assigned from the germline V gene (reference sequence) as MNHEY and SMNVEV. The CDR3 contains 12 residues, cysteine and phenylalanine counted. Only the protein sequence is given. Recombination joined TRBV27 with TRBJ2-7; TCRdb's assignment of TRBD2 cannot be checked, as there is no DNA. The sequenced sample was memory CD8+ T cells from blood. The cell subset or site label of this sample denotes: conventional CD8+ memory T cells (TMEM), sorted as controls. This receptor was taken from a human donor in good health. Some clones in this sample may be carry-over from other donors' samples. The CDR3 protein: CASRRPAGLQYF.